This T cell receptor (beta chain) is drawn from a study of cytomegalovirus exposure and HLA in healthy donors. From germline, CDR1 is LNHDA and CDR2 SQIVND (reference sequence). Trimming took off 10 bases at V and 6 bases at J, with 12 bases between the two ends. The CDR3 runs 12 residues. Regarding the study as a whole: Several of the most significant clusters appeared linked to common viral pathogens, based on a later analysis. For TCR beta chains, V- and J-gene trimming was later linked to a missense DCLRE1C variant. One cluster of highly shared sequence variants probably arose as a sequencing artifact.

About this clone: What it binds is not known.

The PCR employed 60 Vbeta primers together with 13 Jbeta primers. The table came from immunoSEQ multiplex PCR; TCRdb's copy has only in-frame clones and leaves some out. The repertoire includes approximately 140,000 clones, roughly 76% of them detected once, and 3.5% to 5% sits in the top ten. The genes are TRBV19 and TRBJ2-2; a weak D match, TRBD1 (5 bases). This TCR was sampled from a young man in good health and CMV-seronegative. Input material: PBMCs. CDR3 amino acids: CATLGVPGELFF. The CDR3 bases are TGTGCCACCCTAGGGGTTCCCGGGGAGCTGTTTTTT.